This TCR beta chain was recovered during a study of shared clonotypes between healthy human individuals. Study-wide background: Per donor, CD8 memory used one plate, CD8 naive used two, CD4 memory used three and CD4 naive used three.

CD45RO+ cells were combined with CCR7-negative CD45RA+ TemRA cells to form CD8 memory. Method: immunoSEQ multiplex PCR; TCRdb's copy keeps in-frame clones and lacks some. Of fewer than 850,000 clones in the sample, roughly 87% are singletons; the top ten hold about 34%. Points on this clone: Its matching antigen is unknown.

General study findings and limits: A generally larger estimated richness was seen in naive subsets than in memory subsets.

The CDR3 has 15 amino acids. V was pared by 5 bases and J by 7 bases, with 12 bases of the junction left unmatched. Germline V gene sequence: CDR1 MNHNS, CDR2 SASEGT. The TCR sequence derives from a man between 18 and 35 years old in good health. Some clones in this sample may be carry-over from other donors' samples. V gene TRBV6-1 combines with J gene TRBJ2-7, with 9 bases that match TRBD1. Sequenced input: memory CD8+ T cells from PBMCs. Specified subset: CD45RO+ cells pooled with CCR7-negative TemRA cells. The CDR3 region has the DNA TGTGCCAGCAGTCCTCGTCCCGGGACAGGGTTTGAGCAGTACTTC. Translated: CASSPRPGTGFEQYF.